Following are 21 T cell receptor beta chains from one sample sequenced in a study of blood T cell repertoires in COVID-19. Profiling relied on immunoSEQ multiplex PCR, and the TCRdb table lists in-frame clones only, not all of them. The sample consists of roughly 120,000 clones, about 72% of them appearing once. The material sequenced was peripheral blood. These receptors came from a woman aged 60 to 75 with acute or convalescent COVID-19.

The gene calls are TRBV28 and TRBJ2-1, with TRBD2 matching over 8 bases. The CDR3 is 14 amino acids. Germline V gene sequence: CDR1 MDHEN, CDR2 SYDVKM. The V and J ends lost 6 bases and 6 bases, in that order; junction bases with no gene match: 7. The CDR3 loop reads CASSSAGVFNEQFF. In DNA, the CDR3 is TGTGCCAGCAGCTCAGCGGGGGTCTTCAATGAGCAGTTCTTC.

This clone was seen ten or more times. The CDR3 DNA follows: TGTGCCTGGACCCCCCCGGGGATCGGGGGGAATCAGCCCCAGCATTTT. It is translated as CAWTPPGIGGNQPQHF. This sequence joins TRBV30 and TRBJ1-5; the D gene is possibly TRBD1 (5 bases). This CDR3 region has 16 residues. Trimming left V 4 bases short and J 4 bases short, with 20 bases between. Germline CDR1 reads GTSNPN; CDR2 reads SVGIG (reference sequence). Complete variable domain (other parts from reference TRBV30 and TRBJ1-5): SQTIHQWPATLVQPVGSPLSLECTVEGTSNPNLYWYRQAAGRGLQLLFYSVGIGQISSEVPQNLSASRPQDRQFILSSKKLLLSDSGFYLCAWTPPGIGGNQPQHFGDGTRLSIL.

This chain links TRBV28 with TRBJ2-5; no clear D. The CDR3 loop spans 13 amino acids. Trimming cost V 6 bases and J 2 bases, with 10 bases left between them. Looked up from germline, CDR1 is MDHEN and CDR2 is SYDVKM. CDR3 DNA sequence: TGTGCCAGCAGACGAGGAACACAAGAGACCCAGTACTTC. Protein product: CASRRGTQETQYF.

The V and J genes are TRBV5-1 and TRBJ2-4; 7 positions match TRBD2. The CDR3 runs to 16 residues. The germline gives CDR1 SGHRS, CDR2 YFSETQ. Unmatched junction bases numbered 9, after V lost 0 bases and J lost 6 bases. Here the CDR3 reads CASSLASSGIGNIQYF. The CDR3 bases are TGCGCCAGCAGCTTGGCCTCTAGCGGAATAGGAAACATTCAGTACTTC.

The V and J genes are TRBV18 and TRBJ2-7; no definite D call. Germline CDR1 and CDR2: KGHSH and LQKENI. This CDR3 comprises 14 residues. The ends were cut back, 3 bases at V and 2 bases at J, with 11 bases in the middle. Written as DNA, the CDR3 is TGTGCCAGCTCACCTGATTTCGGTGCCTACGAGCAGTACTTC. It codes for CASSPDFGAYEQYF.

The DNA of the CDR3 is TGTGCCAGCAGTTTCCTACCGGGACAGGGGTCCGAGCAGTACTTC. Protein sequence: CASSFLPGQGSEQYF. The V gene is TRBV6-2 or TRBV6-3, the J gene TRBJ2-7; 10 nucleotides align to TRBD1. The V segment lost 4 bases and the J segment 6 bases; nucleotides outside the gene matches: 9. Germline CDR1 is MNHEY and CDR2 is SVGEGT. The CDR3 is made up of 15 amino acids.

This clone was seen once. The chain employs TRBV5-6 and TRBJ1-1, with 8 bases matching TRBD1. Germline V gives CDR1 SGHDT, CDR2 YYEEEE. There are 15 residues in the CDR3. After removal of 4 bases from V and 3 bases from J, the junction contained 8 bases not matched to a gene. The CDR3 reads CASSLLDRGDTEAFF. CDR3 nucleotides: TGTGCCAGCAGCCTCCTCGACAGGGGCGACACTGAAGCTTTCTTT.

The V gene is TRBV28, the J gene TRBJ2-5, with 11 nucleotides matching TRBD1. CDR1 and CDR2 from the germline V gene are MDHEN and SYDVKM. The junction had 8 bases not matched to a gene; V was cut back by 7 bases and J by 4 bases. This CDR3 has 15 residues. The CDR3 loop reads CASNPPDRGRETQYF. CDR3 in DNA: TGTGCCAGCAATCCTCCGGACAGGGGGCGAGAGACCCAGTACTTC.

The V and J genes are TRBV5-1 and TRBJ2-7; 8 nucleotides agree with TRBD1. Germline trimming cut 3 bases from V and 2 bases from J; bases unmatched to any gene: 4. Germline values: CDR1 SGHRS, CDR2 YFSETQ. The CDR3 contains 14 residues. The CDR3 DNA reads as TGCGCCAGCAGCTGGGACAGGCCCACCTACGAGCAGTACTTC. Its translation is CASSWDRPTYEQYF. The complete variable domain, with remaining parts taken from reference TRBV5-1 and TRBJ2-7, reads KAGVTQTPRYLIKTRGQQVTLSCSPISGHRSVSWYQQTPGQGLQFLFEYFSETQRNKGNFPGRFSGRQFSNSRSEMNVSTLELGDSALYLCASSWDRPTYEQYFGPGTRLTVT.

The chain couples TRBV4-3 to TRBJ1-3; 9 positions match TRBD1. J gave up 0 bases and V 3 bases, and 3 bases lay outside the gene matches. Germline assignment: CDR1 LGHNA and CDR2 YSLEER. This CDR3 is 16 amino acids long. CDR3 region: CASSQGTGNSGNTIYF. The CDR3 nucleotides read TGCGCCAGCAGCCAGGGGACAGGGAACTCTGGAAACACCATATATTTT.

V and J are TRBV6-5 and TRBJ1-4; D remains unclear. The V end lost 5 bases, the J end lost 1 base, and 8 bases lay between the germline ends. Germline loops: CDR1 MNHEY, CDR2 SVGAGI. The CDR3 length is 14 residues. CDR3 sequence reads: CASSPPGTNEKLFF. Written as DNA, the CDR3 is TGTGCCAGCAGTCCACCCGGAACTAATGAAAAACTGTTTTTT.

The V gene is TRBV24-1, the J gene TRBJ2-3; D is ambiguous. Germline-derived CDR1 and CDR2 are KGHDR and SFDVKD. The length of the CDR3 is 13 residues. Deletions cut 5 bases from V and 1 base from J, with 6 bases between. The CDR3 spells CATSGTGTDTQYF. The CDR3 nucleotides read TGTGCCACCAGTGGTACAGGCACAGATACGCAGTATTTT.

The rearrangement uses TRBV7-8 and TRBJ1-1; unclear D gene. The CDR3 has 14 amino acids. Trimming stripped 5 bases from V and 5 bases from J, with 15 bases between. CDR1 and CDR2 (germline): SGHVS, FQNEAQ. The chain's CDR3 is CASSPQVMRTEAFF. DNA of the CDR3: TGTGCCAGCAGCCCACAAGTGATGAGGACTGAAGCTTTCTTT.

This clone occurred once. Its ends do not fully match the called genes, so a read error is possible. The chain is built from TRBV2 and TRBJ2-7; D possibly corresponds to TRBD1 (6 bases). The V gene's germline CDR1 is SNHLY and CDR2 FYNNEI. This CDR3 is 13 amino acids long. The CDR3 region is CASSYTGINEQCF. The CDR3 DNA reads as TGTGCCAGCAGCTACACAGGGATCAACGAGCAGTGCTTC.

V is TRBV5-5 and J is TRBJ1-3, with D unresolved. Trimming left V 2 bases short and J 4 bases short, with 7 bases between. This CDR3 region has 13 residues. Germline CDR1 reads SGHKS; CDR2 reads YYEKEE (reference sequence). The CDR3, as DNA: TGTGCCAGCAGCTTTTTGACAGGAAACACCATATATTTT. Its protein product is CASSFLTGNTIYF.

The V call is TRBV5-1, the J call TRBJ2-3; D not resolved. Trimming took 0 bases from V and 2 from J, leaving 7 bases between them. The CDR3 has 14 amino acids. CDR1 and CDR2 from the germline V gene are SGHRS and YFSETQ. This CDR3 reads CASSLAGFTDTQYF. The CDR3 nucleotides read TGCGCCAGCAGCTTGGCCGGGTTCACAGATACGCAGTATTTT.

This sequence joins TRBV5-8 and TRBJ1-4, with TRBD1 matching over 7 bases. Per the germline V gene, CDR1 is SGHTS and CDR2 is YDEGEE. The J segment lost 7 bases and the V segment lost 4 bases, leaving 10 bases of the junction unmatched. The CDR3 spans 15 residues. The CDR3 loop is CASSPPDRSGEKLFF. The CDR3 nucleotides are TGTGCCAGCAGCCCACCGGACAGGTCCGGTGAAAAACTGTTTTTT.

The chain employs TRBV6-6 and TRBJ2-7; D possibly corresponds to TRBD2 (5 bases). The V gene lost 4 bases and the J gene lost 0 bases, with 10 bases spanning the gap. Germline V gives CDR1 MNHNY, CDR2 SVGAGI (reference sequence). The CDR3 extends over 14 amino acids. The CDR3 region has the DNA TGTGCCAGCAGTTCTTTCGAGGGCTCCTACGAGCAGTACTTC. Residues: CASSSFEGSYEQYF.

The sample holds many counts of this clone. CDR3 sequence (DNA): TGTGCCAGCAGCGTATTGGGGACAGGCGAGTCGGCCCAGTACTTC. This encodes CASSVLGTGESAQYF. This chain joins TRBV9 and TRBJ2-5, with 8 bases that match TRBD1. Trimming removed 1 base from V and 9 bases from J; junction bases left unmatched: 11. Germline V gene lookup returns CDR1 SGDLS and CDR2 YYNGEE. The CDR3 has 15 residues.

CDR3 region: CASSQKTGDSGNTIYF. For the CDR3, the DNA is TGCGCCAGCAGCCAGAAAACAGGAGACTCTGGAAACACCATATATTTT. The chain has TRBV4-3 and TRBJ1-3; possible D gene TRBD1, 5 bases. Trimming took 3 bases from V and 0 from J, leaving 12 bases between them. CDR1 and CDR2 from the germline V gene are LGHNA and YSLEER. The CDR3 covers 16 residues.

The chain's CDR3 is CASSYSWTGNTEAFF. The CDR3 bases are TGTGCCAGCAGTTACTCGTGGACAGGGAACACTGAAGCTTTCTTT. This chain uses TRBV6-5 with TRBJ1-1, with TRBD1 matching over 7 bases. With V trimmed by 0 bases and J by 1 base, 2 bases remained unmatched. CDR3 size: 15 residues. From germline, CDR1 is MNHEY and CDR2 SVGAGI.